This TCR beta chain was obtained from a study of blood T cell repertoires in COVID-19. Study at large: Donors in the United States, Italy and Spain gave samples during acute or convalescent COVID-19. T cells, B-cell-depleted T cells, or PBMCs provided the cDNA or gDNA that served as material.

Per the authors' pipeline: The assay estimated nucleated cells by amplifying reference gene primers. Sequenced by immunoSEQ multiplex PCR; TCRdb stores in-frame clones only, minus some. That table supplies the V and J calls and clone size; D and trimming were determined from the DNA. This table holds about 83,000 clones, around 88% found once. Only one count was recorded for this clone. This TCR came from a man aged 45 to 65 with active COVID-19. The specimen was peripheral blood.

CDR3 region: CASSPTPLNEKLFF. In nucleotides, the CDR3 is TGTGCCAGCAGCCCGACTCCCCTTAATGAAAAACTGTTTTTT. This chain links TRBV9 with TRBJ1-4, with D unclear. The CDR3 totals 14 residues. Germline-derived CDR1 and CDR2 are SGDLS and YYNGEE. The V end was cut by 4 bases, the J end by 4 bases, with 11 bases between.